This T cell receptor (beta chain) was sequenced for a study of cytomegalovirus exposure and HLA in healthy donors. General study results and limits: Many donors shared some public TCRs, even though most TCR sequences were rare.

The PCR used 60 Vbeta and 13 Jbeta primers. The method was immunoSEQ multiplex PCR; TCRdb's version includes in-frame clones alone and lacks a portion of them. The sample shows approximately 150,000 clones, 82% of them seen only once. A remark on this clone: Antigen unknown.

The CDR3 extends over 10 amino acids. This chain connects TRBV7-5 to TRBJ1-6. TRBV7-5 is an annotated pseudogene. The sequencing input was PBMCs. This TCR came from a male donor in good health and CMV-seronegative. The CDR3 DNA follows: TGTGCCAGAAGCCCCCTCTATGTCCACTTT. Encoded protein: CARSPLYVHF.